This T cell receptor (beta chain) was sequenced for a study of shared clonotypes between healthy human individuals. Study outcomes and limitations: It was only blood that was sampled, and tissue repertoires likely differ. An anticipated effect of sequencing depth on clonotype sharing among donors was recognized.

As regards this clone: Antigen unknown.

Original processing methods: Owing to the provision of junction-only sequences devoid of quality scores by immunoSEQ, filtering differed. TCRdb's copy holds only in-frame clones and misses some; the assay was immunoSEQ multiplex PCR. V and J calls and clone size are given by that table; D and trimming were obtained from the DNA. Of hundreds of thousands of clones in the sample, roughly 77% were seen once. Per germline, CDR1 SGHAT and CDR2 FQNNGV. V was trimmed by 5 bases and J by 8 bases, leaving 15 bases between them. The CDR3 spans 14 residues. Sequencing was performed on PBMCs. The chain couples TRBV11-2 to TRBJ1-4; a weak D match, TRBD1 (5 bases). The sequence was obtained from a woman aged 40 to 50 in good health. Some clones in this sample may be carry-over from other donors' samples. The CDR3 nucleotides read TGTGCCAGCAGCCCTGGGGCGGGAGACGAAAAACTGTTTTTT. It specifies CASSPGAGDEKLFF.